The rows below give T cell receptor beta chains drawn from one sample of a study of blood T cell repertoires in COVID-19. The table came from immunoSEQ multiplex PCR; TCRdb's copy has only in-frame clones and leaves some out. The data contain 90,000 to 120,000 clones, less than 90% of them singletons. Sequenced input: peripheral blood. The source of these receptors is a human donor in a cohort sampled during active COVID-19. Each CDR3 is given with its conserved first and last residue. D genes are given only for firm matches. Rows give clone size only sometimes, using once, few, many, or a class for an expanded clone.

j_call	d_call	v_call	clone_size	cdr3_aa	cdr3_nt
TRBJ1-1	-	TRBV28	-	CASSLQVSNTEAFF	TGTGCCAGCAGTTTGCAGGTTTCGAACACTGAAGCTTTCTTT
TRBJ2-1	-	TRBV7-9	once	CASSLDGGSYNEQFF	TGTGCCAGCAGCTTAGATGGGGGGTCCTACAATGAGCAGTTCTTC
TRBJ2-1	TRBD2	TRBV19	-	CATRTRAYNEQFF	TGTGCCACAAGGACTAGAGCCTACAATGAGCAGTTCTTC
TRBJ1-1	TRBD1	TRBV19	-	CASSPRTGGNTEAFF	TGTGCCAGTAGTCCGCGGACAGGGGGGAACACTGAAGCTTTCTTT
TRBJ2-5	TRBD1	TRBV18	-	CASSPPQGAGETQYF	TGTGCCAGCTCACCACCCCAGGGGGCGGGTGAGACCCAGTACTTC
TRBJ2-1	-	TRBV6-5	once	CASSQHGASNNEQFF	TGTGCCAGCAGTCAACATGGGGCTTCGAACAATGAGCAGTTCTTC
TRBJ2-4	-	TRBV11-1	few	CASSSRQKNIQYF	TGTGCCAGCAGCTCCCGACAGAAGAACATTCAGTACTTC
TRBJ2-1	TRBD2	TRBV5-1	-	CASSFLAGEVNEQFF	TGCGCCAGCAGCTTTCTAGCGGGAGAGGTAAATGAGCAGTTCTTC
TRBJ1-2	-	TRBV5-6	-	CASRGRGVNYGYTF	TGTGCCAGCAGAGGCAGGGGAGTTAACTATGGCTACACCTTC
TRBJ2-5	-	TRBV7-2	-	CASSLVQYQETQYF	TGTGCCAGCAGCTTAGTCCAGTACCAAGAGACCCAGTACTTC
TRBJ1-2	-	TRBV29-1	-	CSVKGEGKGSGYTF	TGCAGCGTAAAAGGGGAGGGAAAGGGGAGCGGCTACACCTTC
TRBJ2-7	-	TRBV18	-	CASSLRGLDYEQYF	TGTGCCAGCTCACTACGAGGGCTAGACTACGAGCAGTACTTC
TRBJ1-2	-	TRBV30	-	CAWSVLGNANYGYTF	TGTGCCTGGAGTGTACTAGGGAACGCTAACTATGGCTACACCTTC
TRBJ2-7	-	TRBV19	-	CASSPRDLSSYEQYF	TGTGCCAGTAGCCCCCGGGACTTGAGCTCCTACGAGCAGTACTTC
TRBJ1-5	TRBD1	TRBV5-6	-	CASSLGQGSGNQPQHF	TGTGCCAGCAGCTTGGGACAGGGGTCAGGCAATCAGCCCCAGCATTTT
TRBJ2-7	TRBD2	TRBV5-1	-	CASSLLAGRDEQYF	TGCGCCAGCAGCTTGTTAGCGGGACGCGACGAGCAGTACTTC
TRBJ1-1	-	TRBV5-4	-	CASSLQGSGTEAFF	TGTGCCAGCAGCTTACAGGGCAGTGGCACTGAAGCTTTCTTT
TRBJ2-3	TRBD2	TRBV25-1	few	CASRRGTSGSRTDTQYF	TGTGCCAGCAGGCGGGGCACTAGCGGGTCACGCACAGATACGCAGTATTTT
TRBJ1-3	-	TRBV29-1	-	CSAHSGRESGNTIYF	TGCAGCGCCCATTCGGGCAGGGAAAGTGGAAACACCATATATTTT
TRBJ1-2	-	TRBV5-1	-	CASSWKDGNYGYTF	TGCGCCAGCAGCTGGAAAGACGGGAACTATGGCTACACCTTC
TRBJ1-1	-	TRBV29-1	once	CSALGHTEAFF	TGCAGCGCTCTAGGTCACACTGAAGCTTTCTTT
TRBJ2-2	-	TRBV6-2/TRBV6-3	few	CASSPTVAGELFF	TGTGCCAGCAGCCCGACAGTAGCCGGGGAGCTGTTTTTT
TRBJ1-1	-	TRBV4-3	-	CASSQDWQGSTEAFF	TGCGCCAGCAGCCAAGATTGGCAGGGGAGCACTGAAGCTTTCTTT
TRBJ2-6	TRBD1	TRBV7-2	-	CASSPQGSGANVLTF	TGTGCCAGCAGCCCACAGGGGTCCGGGGCCAACGTCCTGACTTTC
TRBJ1-1	-	TRBV24-1	-	CATKLRQDTEAFF	TGTGCCACCAAATTAAGACAAGACACTGAAGCTTTCTTT
TRBJ1-4	-	TRBV6-5	-	CASRSGTGDEKLFF	TGTGCCTCCCGGTCCGGGACGGGGGATGAAAAACTGTTTTTT
TRBJ2-2	TRBD2	TRBV29-1	-	CSVERGGNTGELFF	TGCAGCGTTGAACGGGGGGGAAACACCGGGGAGCTGTTTTTT
TRBJ2-4	TRBD1	TRBV15	-	CATSRAQGARTKNIQYF	TGTGCCACCAGCAGAGCGCAGGGGGCGCGGACCAAAAACATTCAGTACTTC
TRBJ1-2	TRBD1	TRBV18	few	CASSPAPGTDYGYTF	TGTGCCAGCTCACCTGCCCCCGGGACAGACTATGGCTACACCTTC
TRBJ2-7	-	TRBV5-4	-	CASSRNTAIYEQYF	TGTGCCAGCAGCCGGAACACAGCTATCTACGAGCAGTACTTC
TRBJ1-1	-	TRBV19	-	CASSIKARNTEAFF	TGTGCCAGTAGTATAAAAGCACGGAACACTGAAGCTTTCTTT
TRBJ2-2	-	TRBV19	-	CASSDGPRVTGELFF	TGTGCCAGTTCAGACGGACCCAGGGTTACCGGGGAGCTGTTTTTT
TRBJ1-5	-	TRBV7-2	-	CASSALAGQYNQPQHF	TGTGCCAGCAGTGCCCTGGCCGGACAATACAATCAGCCCCAGCATTTT
TRBJ1-2	-	TRBV9	-	CASSVSQTGNYGYTF	TGTGCCAGCAGCGTAAGTCAGACAGGCAATTATGGCTACACCTTC
TRBJ1-5	-	TRBV5-1	-	CASSLEGDRPQHF	TGCGCCAGCAGCTTGGAGGGGGATCGGCCCCAGCATTTT
TRBJ2-7	-	TRBV5-4	-	CASSSPSGAGEQYF	TGTGCCAGCAGTTCCCCTTCGGGAGCAGGCGAGCAGTACTTC
TRBJ2-7	-	TRBV11-3	once	CASSRVFPSSYEQYF	TGTGCCAGCAGCCGGGTCTTTCCGAGCTCCTACGAGCAGTACTTC
TRBJ1-1	-	TRBV5-6	-	CASSPNWGGNTEAFF	TGTGCCAGCAGCCCCAACTGGGGCGGGAACACTGAAGCTTTCTTT
TRBJ2-2	TRBD2	TRBV7-8	-	CASNGRVNTGELFF	TGTGCCAGCAACGGGAGGGTGAACACCGGGGAGCTGTTTTTT
TRBJ1-1	-	TRBV4-1	-	CASSQVENTEAFF	TGCGCCAGCAGCCAAGTAGAGAACACTGAAGCTTTCTTT
TRBJ2-1	TRBD1	TRBV7-6	-	CASSLDWTGVNEQFF	TGTGCCAGCAGCTTAGACTGGACAGGGGTCAATGAGCAGTTCTTC
TRBJ1-3	-	TRBV10-3	-	CATSGLGGVSGNTIYF	TGTGCCACCTCCGGTTTGGGGGGGGTCTCTGGAAACACCATATATTTT
TRBJ1-1	TRBD1	TRBV7-8	-	CASSFRQGVSTEAFF	TGTGCCAGCAGCTTTAGACAGGGTGTAAGCACTGAAGCTTTCTTT
TRBJ2-7	-	TRBV5-1	-	CASSSEEGSYEQYF	TGCGCCAGCAGCTCGGAGGAAGGGTCCTACGAGCAGTACTTC
TRBJ2-3	TRBD2	TRBV6-2/TRBV6-3	few	CASSWATSSTDTQYF	TGTGCCAGCAGTTGGGCGACTAGCTCCACAGATACGCAGTATTTT
TRBJ1-6	TRBD1	TRBV27	once	CASSKRTGGAQPLHF	TGTGCCAGCAGTAAACGGACAGGGGGGGCCCAACCCCTCCACTTT
TRBJ1-4	-	TRBV4-3	-	CASSDREKLFF	TGCGCCAGCTCCGACAGGGAAAAACTGTTTTTT
TRBJ2-1	-	TRBV24-1	once	CATSDLVGGAYNEQFF	TGTGCCACCAGTGATTTGGTAGGAGGCGCCTACAATGAGCAGTTCTTC
TRBJ1-2	TRBD1	TRBV2	-	CASSEMRQGAHGYTF	TGTGCCAGCAGTGAGATGCGTCAGGGGGCGCATGGCTACACCTTC
TRBJ1-1	TRBD1	TRBV24-1	-	CATSDGHRGEAFF	TGTGCCACCAGTGATGGGCACAGGGGTGAAGCTTTCTTT
TRBJ2-1	TRBD2	TRBV5-1	-	CASSLGLAGSSSYNEQFF	TGCGCCAGCAGCTTGGGGCTAGCGGGATCGAGCTCCTACAATGAGCAGTTCTTC